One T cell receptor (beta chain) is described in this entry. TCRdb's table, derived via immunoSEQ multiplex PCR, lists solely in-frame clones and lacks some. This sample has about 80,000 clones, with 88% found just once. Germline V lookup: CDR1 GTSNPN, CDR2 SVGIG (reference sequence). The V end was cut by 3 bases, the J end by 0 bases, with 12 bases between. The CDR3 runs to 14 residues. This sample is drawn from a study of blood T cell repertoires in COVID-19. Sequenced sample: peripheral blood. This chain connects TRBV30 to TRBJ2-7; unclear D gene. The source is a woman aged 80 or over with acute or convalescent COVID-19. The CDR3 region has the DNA TGTGCCTGGAGGAGATCCCGAAGCTCCTACGAGCAGTACTTC. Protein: CAWRRSRSSYEQYF.